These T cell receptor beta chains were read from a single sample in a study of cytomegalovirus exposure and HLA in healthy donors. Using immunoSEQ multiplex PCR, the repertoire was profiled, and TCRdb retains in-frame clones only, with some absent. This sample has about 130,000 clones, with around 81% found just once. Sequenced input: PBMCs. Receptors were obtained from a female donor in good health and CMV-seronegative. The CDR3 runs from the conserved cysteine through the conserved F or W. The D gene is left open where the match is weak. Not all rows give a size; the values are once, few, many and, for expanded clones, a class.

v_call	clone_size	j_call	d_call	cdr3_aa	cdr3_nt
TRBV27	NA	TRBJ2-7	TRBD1	CASSSTGAPYEQYF	TGTGCCAGCAGTTCGACAGGGGCCCCCTACGAGCAGTACTTC
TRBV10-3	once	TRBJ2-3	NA	CATTGGQGDGNTQYF	TGTGCCACTACCGGAGGGCAGGGGGATGGAAATACGCAGTATTTT
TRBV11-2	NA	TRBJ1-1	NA	CASSPSGGPGAFF	TGTGCCAGCAGCCCTTCGGGGGGCCCTGGGGCTTTCTTT
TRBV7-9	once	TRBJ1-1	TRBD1	CASEGQGATEAFF	TGTGCCAGCGAGGGACAGGGGGCCACTGAAGCTTTCTTT
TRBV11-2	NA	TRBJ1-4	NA	CASSPWGQGNEKLFF	TGTGCCAGCAGCCCCTGGGGGCAGGGGAATGAAAAACTGTTTTTT
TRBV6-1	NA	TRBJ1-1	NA	CASRPTENTEAFF	TGTGCCAGCAGGCCTACAGAGAACACTGAAGCTTTCTTT
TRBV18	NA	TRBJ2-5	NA	CASSPGLNQETQYF	TGTGCCAGCTCACCAGGGCTCAACCAAGAGACCCAGTACTTC
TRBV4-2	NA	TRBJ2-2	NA	CASSPPSKGIGTGELFF	TGTGCCAGCAGCCCACCCTCGAAGGGGATTGGGACCGGGGAGCTGTTTTTT
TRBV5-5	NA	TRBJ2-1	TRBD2	CASSLPGLAEQFF	TGTGCCAGCAGCTTGCCGGGACTAGCGGAGCAGTTCTTC
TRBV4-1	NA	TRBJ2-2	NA	CASSQPKERLKKNTGELFF	TGCGCCAGCAGCCAACCTAAAGAACGACTTAAAAAGAACACCGGGGAGCTGTTTTTT
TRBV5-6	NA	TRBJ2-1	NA	CASSRGTVYNEQFF	TGTGCCAGCAGCCGGGGGACTGTCTACAATGAGCAGTTCTTC
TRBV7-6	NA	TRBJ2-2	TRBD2	CASSQGTSGSLNTGELFF	TGTGCCAGCAGCCAAGGGACTAGCGGGAGCCTGAACACCGGGGAGCTGTTTTTT
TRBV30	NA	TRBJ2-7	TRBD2	CAWGPLAGPQYF	TGTGCCTGGGGGCCTCTAGCGGGCCCGCAGTACTTC
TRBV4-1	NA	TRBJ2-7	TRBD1	CASSRTGGGQGSYEQYF	TGCGCCAGCAGCCGCACCGGAGGGGGACAGGGTTCCTACGAGCAGTACTTC
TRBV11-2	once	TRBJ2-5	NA	CASSPEETQYF	TGTGCCAGCAGCCCTGAAGAGACCCAGTACTTC
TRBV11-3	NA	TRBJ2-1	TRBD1	CASSKSQGASEQFF	TGTGCCAGCAGCAAATCACAGGGGGCCAGCGAGCAGTTCTTC
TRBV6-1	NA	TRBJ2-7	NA	CASSVEQNSYEQYF	TGTGCCAGCAGTGTAGAACAGAATTCCTACGAGCAGTACTTC
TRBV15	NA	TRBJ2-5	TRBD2	CATSKGLAGVGRETQYF	TGTGCCACCAGCAAGGGACTAGCGGGGGTGGGCCGAGAGACCCAGTACTTC
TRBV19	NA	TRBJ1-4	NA	CASSSGDATNEKLFF	TGTGCCAGTAGTAGCGGAGATGCAACTAATGAAAAACTGTTTTTT
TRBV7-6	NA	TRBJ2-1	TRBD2	CASSETAGVAGEQFF	TGTGCCAGCAGCGAAACAGCGGGAGTCGCCGGTGAGCAGTTCTTC
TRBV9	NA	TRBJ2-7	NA	CASSGGWGAFSYEQYF	TGTGCCAGCAGCGGGGGCTGGGGCGCGTTCTCCTACGAGCAGTACTTC
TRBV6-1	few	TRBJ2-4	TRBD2	CASSEWGGKNIQYF	TGTGCCAGCAGTGAGTGGGGGGGCAAAAACATTCAGTACTTC
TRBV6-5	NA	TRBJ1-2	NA	CASTRGATYGYTF	TGTGCCAGCACGCGGGGGGCTACCTATGGCTACACCTTC
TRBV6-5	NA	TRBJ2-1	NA	CASSYSAGLEQFF	TGTGCCAGCAGTTACTCTGCGGGCCTCGAGCAGTTCTTC
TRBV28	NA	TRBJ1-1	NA	CASSSSLKAFF	TGTGCCAGCAGTTCGAGCCTTAAAGCTTTCTTT
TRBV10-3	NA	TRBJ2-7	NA	CAISGDSQNLAGQDYEQYF	TGTGCCATCAGTGGGGACAGCCAGAACCTAGCGGGTCAAGATTACGAGCAGTACTTC
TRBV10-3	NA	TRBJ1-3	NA	CAINQASPGNTIYF	TGTGCCATCAATCAGGCGTCCCCTGGAAACACCATATATTTT
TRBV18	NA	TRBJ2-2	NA	CASSPTHLATGELFF	TGTGCCAGCTCACCCACCCATCTAGCCACCGGGGAGCTGTTTTTT
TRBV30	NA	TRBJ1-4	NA	CAWSASSMPNEKLFF	TGTGCCTGGAGTGCCTCATCTATGCCAAATGAAAAACTGTTTTTT
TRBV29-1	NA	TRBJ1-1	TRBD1	CSVEDDRVGAFF	TGCAGCGTTGAAGACGACAGGGTTGGGGCTTTCTTT
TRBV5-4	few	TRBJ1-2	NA	CASSSGLQAYGYTF	TGTGCCAGCAGCTCCGGTCTGCAGGCCTATGGCTACACCTTC
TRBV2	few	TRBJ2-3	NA	CASSPRLTDTQYF	TGTGCCAGCAGTCCCCGTCTCACAGATACGCAGTATTTT
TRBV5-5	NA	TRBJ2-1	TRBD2	CASSERTSGRAENEQFF	TGTGCCAGCAGCGAACGGACTAGCGGGAGGGCGGAAAATGAGCAGTTCTTC
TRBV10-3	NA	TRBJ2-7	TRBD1	CAIRTGTGGHEQYF	TGTGCCATCAGGACCGGGACAGGGGGCCACGAGCAGTACTTC
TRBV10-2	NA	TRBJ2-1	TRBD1	CASTDRAPEQFF	TGCGCCAGCACGGACAGGGCGCCCGAGCAGTTCTTC
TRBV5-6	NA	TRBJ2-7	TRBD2	CASSSQREVYLSHSYEQYF	TGTGCCAGCAGCTCCCAGCGGGAGGTTTATTTGTCCCACTCCTACGAGCAGTACTTC
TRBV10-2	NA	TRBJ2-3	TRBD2	CAARPSGVTDTQYF	TGCGCCGCTCGCCCTAGCGGGGTGACAGATACGCAGTATTTT
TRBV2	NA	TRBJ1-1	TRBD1	CASNRGLEGTEAFF	TGTGCCAGCAACAGGGGGCTGGAGGGCACTGAAGCTTTCTTT
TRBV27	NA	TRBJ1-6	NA	CASSLPGVNSPLHF	TGTGCCAGCAGCTTACCGGGAGTTAATTCACCCCTCCACTTT
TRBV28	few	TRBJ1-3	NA	CASSPSPLGNTIYF	TGTGCCAGCAGCCCCTCCCCCCTAGGAAACACCATATATTTT
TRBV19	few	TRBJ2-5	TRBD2	CASSIVYREEGWGTQYF	TGTGCCAGTAGTATAGTTTACCGGGAGGAGGGTTGGGGGACCCAGTACTTC
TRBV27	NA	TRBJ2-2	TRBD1	CASRPHRGHTGELFF	TGTGCCAGCAGGCCGCACAGGGGACACACCGGGGAGCTGTTTTTT
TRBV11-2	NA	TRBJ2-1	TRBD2	CASSPTLGTNIYNEQFF	TGTGCCAGCAGCCCCACCTTAGGGACTAATATATACAATGAGCAGTTCTTC
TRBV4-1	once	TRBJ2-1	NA	CASSQESGGAVILF	TGCGCCAGCAGCCAAGAGTCTGGGGGCGCGGTCATTCTCTTC
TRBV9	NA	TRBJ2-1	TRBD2	CASSVGLASGLNEQFF	TGTGCCAGCAGCGTGGGGTTGGCTAGCGGGTTGAATGAGCAGTTCTTC
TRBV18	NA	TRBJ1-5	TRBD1	CASSKYDRGRSNQPQHF	TGTGCCAGCTCGAAATACGACAGGGGGCGGAGCAATCAGCCCCAGCATTTT
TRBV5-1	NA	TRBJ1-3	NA	CASRVRQGGNTIYF	TGCGCCAGCAGGGTTCGGCAGGGTGGAAACACCATATATTTT
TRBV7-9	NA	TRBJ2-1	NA	CASSPDSISYNEQFF	TGTGCCAGCAGCCCGGACTCGATTTCCTACAATGAGCAGTTCTTC
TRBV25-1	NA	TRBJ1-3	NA	CAAGASNTIYF	TGTGCCGCAGGGGCATCCAACACCATATATTTT